This T cell receptor beta chain appears in the sequencing data of a study of T cell responses to AZD1222 COVID-19 vaccine. To note about this clone: Its antigen is currently unknown.

Here immunoSEQ multiplex PCR was the method, and the copy in TCRdb shows in-frame clones only, minus some. The table shows tens of thousands of clones, with about 90% occurring only once. The CDR3 totals 16 residues. V was clipped by 7 bases and J by 0 bases, with 18 bases between them. From germline, CDR1 is MDHEN and CDR2 SYDVKM. General observations from the study: At baseline, just five to seven AZD1222 recipients tested seropositive. Repertoires were obtained only post-peak T cell response.

Sequencing was performed on peripheral blood, taken on day 0 of AZD1222 vaccination. This rearrangement joins TRBV28 to TRBJ1-1, with D perhaps TRBD1 (5 bases). The sequence was obtained from an adult in good health. Written as DNA, the CDR3 is TGTGCCAGCAAGGTTGGAACCGGGACGCTGAACACTGAAGCTTTCTTT. Residues: CASKVGTGTLNTEAFF.